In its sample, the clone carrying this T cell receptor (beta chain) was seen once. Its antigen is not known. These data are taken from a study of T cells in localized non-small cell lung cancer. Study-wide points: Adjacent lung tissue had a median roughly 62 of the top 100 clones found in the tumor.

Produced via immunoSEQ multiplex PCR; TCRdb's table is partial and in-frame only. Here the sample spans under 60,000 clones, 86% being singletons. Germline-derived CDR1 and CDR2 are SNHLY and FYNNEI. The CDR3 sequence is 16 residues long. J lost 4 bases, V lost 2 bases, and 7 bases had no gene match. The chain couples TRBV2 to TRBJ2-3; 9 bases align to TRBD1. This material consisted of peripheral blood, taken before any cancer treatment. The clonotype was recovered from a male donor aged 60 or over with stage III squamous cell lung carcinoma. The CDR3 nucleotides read TGTGCCAGCAGTGAATGGACAGGGGAGGAAGCAGATACGCAGTATTTT. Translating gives CASSEWTGEEADTQYF.